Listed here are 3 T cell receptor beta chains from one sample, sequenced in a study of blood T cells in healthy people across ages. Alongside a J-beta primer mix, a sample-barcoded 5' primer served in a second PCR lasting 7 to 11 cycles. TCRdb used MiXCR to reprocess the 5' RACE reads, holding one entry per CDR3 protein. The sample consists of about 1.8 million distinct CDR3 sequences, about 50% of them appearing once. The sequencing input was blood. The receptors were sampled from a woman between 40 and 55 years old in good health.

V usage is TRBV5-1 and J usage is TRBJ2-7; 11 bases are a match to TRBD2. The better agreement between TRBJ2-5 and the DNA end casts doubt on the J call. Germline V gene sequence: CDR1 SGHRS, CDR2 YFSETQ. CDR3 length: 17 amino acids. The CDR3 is CASSLLAGGPFAETQYF. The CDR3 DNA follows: TGCGCCAGCAGCTTGTTAGCGGGGGGGCCATTCGCAGAGACCCAGTACTTC.

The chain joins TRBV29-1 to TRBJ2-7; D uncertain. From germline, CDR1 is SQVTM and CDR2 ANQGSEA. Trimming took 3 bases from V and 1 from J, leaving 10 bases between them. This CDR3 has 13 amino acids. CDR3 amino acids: CSVEAATSYEQYF. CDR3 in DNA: TGCAGCGTTGAGGCAGCTACTTCCTACGAGCAGTACTTC.

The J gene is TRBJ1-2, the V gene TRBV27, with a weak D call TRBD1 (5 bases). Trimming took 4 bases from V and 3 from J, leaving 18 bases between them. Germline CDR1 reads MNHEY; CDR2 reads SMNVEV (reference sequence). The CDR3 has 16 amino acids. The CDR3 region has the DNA TGTGCCAGCAGTTCCTCCTGGGCAGGGAAGGACTATGGCTACACCTTC. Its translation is CASSSSWAGKDYGYTF.